This T cell receptor beta chain was documented in a study of T cell responses to AZD1222 COVID-19 vaccine. Clones were sequenced by immunoSEQ multiplex PCR, and TCRdb holds only the in-frame ones, with some missing. The sample has approximately 140,000 clones; around 93% are singletons. This clone was observed a single time. One end of the junction fails to match germline, which may point to a read error. Germline lookup yields CDR1 DFQATT and CDR2 SNEGSKA (reference sequence). The CDR3 is 10 residues long. This TCR derives from an adult in good health. The specimen was peripheral blood, collected on day 0 of AZD1222 vaccination. V usage is TRBV20-1 and J usage is TRBJ2-1; 8 positions match TRBD2. This CDR3 is CSARGGTRVF. The CDR3 DNA is TGCAGTGCCAGAGGGGGGACTAGGGTCTTC.